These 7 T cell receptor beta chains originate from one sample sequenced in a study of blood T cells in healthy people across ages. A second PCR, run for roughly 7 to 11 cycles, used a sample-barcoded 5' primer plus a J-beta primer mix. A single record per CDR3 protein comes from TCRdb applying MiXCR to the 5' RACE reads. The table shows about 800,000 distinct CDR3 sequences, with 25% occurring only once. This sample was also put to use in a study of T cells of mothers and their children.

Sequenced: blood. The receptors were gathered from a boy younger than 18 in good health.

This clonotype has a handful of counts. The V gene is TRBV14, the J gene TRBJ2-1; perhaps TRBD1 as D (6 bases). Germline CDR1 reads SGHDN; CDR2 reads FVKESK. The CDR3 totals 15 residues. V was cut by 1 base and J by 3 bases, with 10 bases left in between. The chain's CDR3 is CASSQVGQSYNEQFF. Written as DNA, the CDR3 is TGTGCCAGCAGCCAAGTGGGACAAAGCTACAATGAGCAGTTCTTC.

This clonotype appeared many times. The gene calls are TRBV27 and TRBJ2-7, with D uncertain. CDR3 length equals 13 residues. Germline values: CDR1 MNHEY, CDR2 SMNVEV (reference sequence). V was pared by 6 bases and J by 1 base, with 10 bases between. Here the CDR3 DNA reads TGTGCCAGCAGCTTAGGGCGGTCCTACGAGCAGTACTTC. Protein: CASSLGRSYEQYF.

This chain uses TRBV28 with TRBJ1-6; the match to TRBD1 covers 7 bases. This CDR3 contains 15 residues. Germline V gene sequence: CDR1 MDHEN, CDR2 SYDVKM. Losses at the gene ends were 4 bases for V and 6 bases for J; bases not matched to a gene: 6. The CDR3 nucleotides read TGTGCCAGCAGTTACCCCGGGACAGTTAATTCACCCCTCCACTTT. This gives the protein CASSYPGTVNSPLHF.

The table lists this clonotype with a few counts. CDR3 DNA: TGTGCCTGGAGGGAGGGACAGGCTAACACTGAAGCTTTCTTT. Translation: CAWREGQANTEAFF. J is TRBJ1-1 and V is TRBV30; 8 positions agree with TRBD1. Germline assignment: CDR1 GTSNPN and CDR2 SVGIG (reference sequence). J gave up 2 bases and V 3 bases, and 5 bases lay outside the gene matches. The CDR3 has 14 amino acids.

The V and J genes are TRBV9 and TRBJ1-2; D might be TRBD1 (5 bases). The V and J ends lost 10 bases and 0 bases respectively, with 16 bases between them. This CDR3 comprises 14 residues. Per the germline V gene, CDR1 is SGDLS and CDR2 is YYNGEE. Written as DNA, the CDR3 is TGTGCCCGACTAGGGGCCGGGCCTAACTATGGCTACACCTTC. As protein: CARLGAGPNYGYTF.

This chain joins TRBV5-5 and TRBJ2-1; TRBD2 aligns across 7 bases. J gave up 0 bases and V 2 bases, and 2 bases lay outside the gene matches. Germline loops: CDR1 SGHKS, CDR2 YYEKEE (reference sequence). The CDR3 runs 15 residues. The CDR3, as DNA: TGTGCCAGCAGCTTCCGACTAGCCTCCTACAATGAGCAGTTCTTC. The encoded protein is CASSFRLASYNEQFF.

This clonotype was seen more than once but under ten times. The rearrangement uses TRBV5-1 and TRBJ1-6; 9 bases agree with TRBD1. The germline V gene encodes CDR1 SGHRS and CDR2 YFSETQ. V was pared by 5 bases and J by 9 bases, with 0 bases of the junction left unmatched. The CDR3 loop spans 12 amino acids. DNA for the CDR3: TGCGCCAGCAGGGACAGGGGTTCACCCCTCCACTTT. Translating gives CASRDRGSPLHF. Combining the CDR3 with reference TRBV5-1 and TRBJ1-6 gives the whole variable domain KAGVTQTPRYLIKTRGQQVTLSCSPISGHRSVSWYQQTPGQGLQFLFEYFSETQRNKGNFPGRFSGRQFSNSRSEMNVSTLELGDSALYLCASRDRGSPLHFGNGTRLTVT.